Given below is one T cell receptor (beta chain) in context. Its cognate antigen is unknown. These data are taken from a study of T cells after yellow fever vaccination. Findings and limits, study-wide: Although the secondary response was weaker, it peaked faster, at day 5 versus 15. Any FACS-sorted repertoire could hold abundant clonotypes that contaminate it from the bulk population. Booster sampling recovered most clones from primary vaccination (approximately 97% CD4, 88% CD8).

The 5'RACE template-switching step produced TCR cDNA and added a universal primer site and UMIs. TCRdb re-called the 5' RACE reads with MiXCR, one entry per CDR3 protein. The profile shows about 500,000 distinct CDR3 sequences, 17% of them singletons. Source: PBMCs, taken 5 days after the first yellow fever vaccination. This TCR was sampled from a man younger than 35 who received the YFV17D yellow fever vaccine.

The CDR3, as DNA: TGTGCCAGCAGCAATATCGCAGACACCGGGGAGCTGTTTTTT. This gives the protein CASSNIADTGELFF. The chain uses TRBV21-1 and TRBJ2-2. TRBV21-1 is flagged as a pseudogene. CDR3 size: 14 residues.